This entry describes one T cell receptor beta chain. Its antigen is unknown. The data stem from a study of cytomegalovirus exposure and HLA in healthy donors. As for the study in general: Unique TCRs numbering roughly 85 million, obtained from HLA-typed donors, made up an early data release.

Losses at the gene ends were 2 bases for V and 0 bases for J; bases not matched to a gene: 0. CDR3 size: 15 residues. Germline V CDR1 and CDR2: MDHEN, SYDVKM. PCR was performed using 60 Vbeta and 13 Jbeta primers. TCRdb's table, derived via immunoSEQ multiplex PCR, lists solely in-frame clones and lacks some. The sample has some 110,000 clones, approximately 81% seen once; the top ten hold 1.3%. Overall study results and limits: On later analysis, the bulk of CMV-associated TCR beta chains appeared to be HLA-restricted.

Sequencing input: PBMCs. This receptor was taken from a man aged 30 to 45 in good health and CMV-seronegative. The V call is TRBV28, the J call TRBJ2-3; TRBD2 matches at 9 bases. CDR3 DNA sequence: TGTGCCAGCAGTTTAGCGGGAGGGAGCACAGATACGCAGTATTTT. It translates to CASSLAGGSTDTQYF.